The rows below give T cell receptor beta chains drawn from one sample of a study of blood T cell repertoires in COVID-19. Measured with immunoSEQ multiplex PCR; TCRdb has only the in-frame clones, and not every one. The repertoire holds approximately 280,000 clones, with roughly 80% as singletons. Sequenced material: PBMCs or T cells enriched from blood (not recorded which). Receptors were obtained from a man aged 40-49 years who had been exposed to COVID-19. The CDR3 runs from the conserved cysteine through the conserved F or W. The D gene is left open where the match is weak. Clone size, where shown, is once, few, many, or a class for clones that have expanded.

j_call d_call clone_size cdr3_length v_call cdr3_nt cdr3_aa
TRBJ1-5 . few 13 TRBV2 TGTGCCAGCAAACCCAGGGAAACTCAGCCCCAGCATTTT CASKPRETQPQHF
TRBJ2-1 . . 16 TRBV3-1/TRBV3-2 TGTGCCAGCAGCCAAGATACGGGTGGGTCCTACAATGAGCAGTTCTTC CASSQDTGGSYNEQFF
TRBJ1-3 . . 15 TRBV6-4 TGTGCCAGCAGTGAACGACATGGCCCTGGAAACACCATATATTTT CASSERHGPGNTIYF
TRBJ1-4 . . 14 TRBV7-9 TGTGCCAGCAGTCCGTCCGGGGGGAATGAAAAACTGTTTTTT CASSPSGGNEKLFF
TRBJ2-7 . . 11 TRBV30 TGTGCCTGGAAGGAGGGACGCTTGCAGTACTTC CAWKEGRLQYF
TRBJ2-7 . . 13 TRBV11-3 TGTGCCAGCAGCTTAGTTATTATGTACGAGCAGTACTTC CASSLVIMYEQYF
TRBJ2-2 . . 14 TRBV19 TGTGCCAGTAGGGACCCGGGAGCCACCGGGGAGCTGTTTTTT CASRDPGATGELFF
TRBJ1-2 . . 13 TRBV2 TGTGCCAGCAACCGCGGGGGCTCATATGGCTACACCTTC CASNRGGSYGYTF
TRBJ2-1 . . 16 TRBV18 TGTGCCAGCTCACCACCCTTGCAGGTTCACTACAATGAGCAGTTCTTC CASSPPLQVHYNEQFF
TRBJ2-3 . . 16 TRBV3-1/TRBV3-2 TGTGCCAGCAGCCAAGTATATGGGAGTCCGACAGATACGCAGTATTTT CASSQVYGSPTDTQYF
TRBJ1-1 TRBD1 . 14 TRBV9 TGTGCCAGCAGCGGACAGGGGACGAACACTGAAGCTTTCTTT CASSGQGTNTEAFF
TRBJ2-7 TRBD1 . 15 TRBV29-1 TGCAGCGTCCACCTGGGGACAGGGGGTCTCTGGGAGCAGTACTTC CSVHLGTGGLWEQYF
TRBJ2-3 . . 14 TRBV10-1 TGCGCCAGCAGTCCAGACAGGAGCACAGATACGCAGTATTTT CASSPDRSTDTQYF
TRBJ2-3 . . 16 TRBV25-1 TGTGCCAGCAGTGAACGAGCGCCCACCCGATGGGATACGCAGTATTTT CASSERAPTRWDTQYF
TRBJ2-7 . . 14 TRBV24-1 TGTGCCACCAGTGATTCCCGGGGGGCAAGCGAGCAGTACTTC CATSDSRGASEQYF
TRBJ2-2 TRBD2 . 14 TRBV29-1 TGCAGCGGACTAGCGGGAGTTGGGACCGGGGAGCTGTTTTTT CSGLAGVGTGELFF
TRBJ2-7 . . 15 TRBV7-8 TGTGCCAGCAGCTTAGCTACAGGGTCCCCCTACGAGCAGTACTTC CASSLATGSPYEQYF
TRBJ1-2 TRBD1 . 10 TRBV30 TGTGCCTGGAGTCGGACAGGGATCACCTTC CAWSRTGITF
TRBJ1-3 TRBD1 . 16 TRBV10-2 TGCGCCAGCAGTTTTGGACAGGTGTTTGCTGGAAACACCATATATTTT CASSFGQVFAGNTIYF
TRBJ1-2 TRBD1 . 13 TRBV5-1 TGCGCCAGCGAGGGACAGAGGGGCTCTGGCTACACCTTC CASEGQRGSGYTF
TRBJ1-4 TRBD1 . 15 TRBV19 TGTGCCAGTAGTACGGGACAGGCACTAGCAGGAAAACTGTTTTTT CASSTGQALAGKLFF
TRBJ2-5 . . 13 TRBV5-1 TGCGCCAGCAGTAAAAGTGGAGAAGAGACCCAGTACTTC CASSKSGEETQYF
TRBJ1-4 TRBD1 . 15 TRBV5-1 TGCGCCAGCAGCTTGGTAACAGGGGGGAATGAAAAACTGTTTTTT CASSLVTGGNEKLFF
TRBJ1-2 . . 12 TRBV27 TGTGCCAGCAGTTCGTCCCCCTCTGGCTACACCTTC CASSSSPSGYTF
TRBJ1-1 TRBD1 . 14 TRBV5-1 TGCGCCAGCAGCGCGACAGGGGTCAACACTGAAGCTTTCTTT CASSATGVNTEAFF
TRBJ1-1 . few 13 TRBV7-8 TGTGCCAGCAGCCGGGGACAGAACACTGAAGCTTTCTTT CASSRGQNTEAFF
TRBJ2-1 . . 14 TRBV7-3 TGTGCCAGCAGCTTACTGCAGGGTTACAATGAGCAGTTCTTC CASSLLQGYNEQFF
TRBJ2-6 TRBD2 . 17 TRBV5-1 TGCGCCAGCTCAACTAGCGGGACGGCCTCTGGGGCCAACGTCCTGACTTTC CASSTSGTASGANVLTF
TRBJ2-1 TRBD2 . 16 TRBV7-2 TGTGCCAGCAGCCACCCCGGGGTAGCGGGCTACAATGAGCAGTTCTTC CASSHPGVAGYNEQFF
TRBJ1-4 . . 14 TRBV5-1 TGCGCCAGCAGCTTGACGAGGTACAATGAAAAACTGTTTTTT CASSLTRYNEKLFF
TRBJ2-7 TRBD2 . 13 TRBV12-3/TRBV12-4 TGTGCCAGCAGTGGCACTAGCGGCTACGAGCAGTACTTC CASSGTSGYEQYF
TRBJ2-7 . . 17 TRBV19 TGTGCCAGTAGTATGGGTGTCGGCGACTTCGGCGCCTACGAGCAGTACTTC CASSMGVGDFGAYEQYF
TRBJ1-2 . medium-sized 12 TRBV27 TGTGCCAGCAGTTTACAGGGCTATGGCTACACCTTC CASSLQGYGYTF
TRBJ2-3 . . 12 TRBV12-3/TRBV12-4 TGTGCCAGCAGCTCAGGGGTTGATACGCAGTATTTT CASSSGVDTQYF
TRBJ1-5 . . 14 TRBV5-8 TGTGCCAGCGGAGGGTGGGGGGGCAATCAGCCCCAGCATTTT CASGGWGGNQPQHF
TRBJ2-7 TRBD2 . 14 TRBV6-5 TGTGCCAGCAGTCTACTAGCGGGAAAAGGCGAGCAGTACTTC CASSLLAGKGEQYF
TRBJ1-5 . . 14 TRBV5-6 TGTGCCAGCAGCCGGGGGTTCACGAATCAGCCCCAGCATTTT CASSRGFTNQPQHF
TRBJ2-2 . . 17 TRBV21-1 TGTGCCAGCAGCTCCGCCCTTGAGACACAGAACACCGGGGAGCTGTTTTTT CASSSALETQNTGELFF